Presented here are 29 T cell receptor beta chains from one specimen sequenced in a study of beta chain features in type 1 diabetes. Findings and limits, study-wide: All four CD4+ subsets of Type 1 diabetes patients contained TCRB CDR3s that were moderately but significantly shorter.

Expressed TCRB transcripts were sequenced, since all the RNA that had been isolated was reverse transcribed. The method was immunoSEQ multiplex PCR; TCRdb's version includes in-frame clones alone and lacks a portion of them. The sample records 500,000 to 650,000 clones, around 12% being singletons. Their cognate antigens are unknown. The specimen sequenced was naive CD4+ T cells from blood. These receptors were collected from a young man with type 1 diabetes.

This clone occurred a few times. The chain is built from TRBV2 and TRBJ2-2; D ambiguous. V lost 4 bases and J lost 2, with 8 bases in between. Looked up from germline, CDR1 is SNHLY and CDR2 is FYNNEI. The CDR3 covers 14 residues. This CDR3 reads CASSAVGNTGELFF. The CDR3 DNA is TGTGCCAGCAGTGCGGTCGGAAACACCGGGGAGCTGTTTTTT.

This clone has more than one count but fewer than ten. The V gene is TRBV9, the J gene TRBJ2-2; D is possibly TRBD2 (7 bases). CDR1 is SGDLS and CDR2 is YYNGEE in the germline V gene. Trimming removed 4 bases at V and 3 bases at J, with 22 bases between. The length of the CDR3 is 18 residues. CDR3 sequence: CASSKGGTPRRDTGELFF. The CDR3 DNA is TGTGCCAGCAGCAAGGGGGGGACACCCCGTCGGGACACCGGGGAGCTGTTTTTT.

The V and J genes are TRBV18 and TRBJ2-7, with D unresolved. The germline V gene has CDR1 KGHSH and CDR2 LQKENI. The CDR3 covers 17 residues. Trimming removed 3 bases from V and 0 bases from J, with 18 bases in between. CDR3 in DNA: TGTGCCAGCTCACCCCCCAACTCCATTCAACTCTCCTACGAGCAGTACTTC. Protein: CASSPPNSIQLSYEQYF.

V gene TRBV5-1 combines with J gene TRBJ2-3; D is perhaps TRBD1 (5 bases). The CDR3 loop spans 14 amino acids. Trimming shortened V by 4 bases and J by 2 bases, and 11 bases separated the two germline ends. Germline assignment: CDR1 SGHRS and CDR2 YFSETQ. Written as DNA, the CDR3 is TGCGCCAGCAGCGTAGGACAAGACACAGATACGCAGTATTTT. Translation: CASSVGQDTDTQYF.

This clone was seen a handful of times. This same CDR3 is encoded by further DNA sequences in the sample. The rearrangement uses TRBV27 and TRBJ1-2, with D perhaps matching TRBD1 (6 bases). The V and J ends lost 4 bases and 3 bases respectively, with 9 bases between them. The CDR3 has 13 residues. Germline loops: CDR1 MNHEY, CDR2 SMNVEV (reference sequence). CDR3 in DNA: TGTGCCAGCAGTTCACAGGGTGACTATGGCTACACCTTC. Its protein product is CASSSQGDYGYTF.

The chain has TRBV7-2 and TRBJ2-7; D not resolved. Trimming left V 1 base short and J 6 bases short, with 10 bases between. Germline V gene data show CDR1 as SGHTA and CDR2 as FQGNSA. This CDR3 is built from 13 residues. The CDR3 sequence is CASSLGYSSEQYF. The CDR3 DNA reads as TGTGCCAGCAGCTTAGGGTACAGCTCCGAGCAGTACTTC.

This clone was found a few times. CDR3 amino acids: CASSPGQINTEAFF. The DNA for the CDR3 is TGTGCCAGCAGCCCGGGACAGATAAACACTGAAGCTTTCTTT. This chain connects TRBV7-9 to TRBJ1-1; 7 nucleotides align to TRBD1. Germline CDR1 is SEHNR and CDR2 is FQNEAQ (reference sequence). This CDR3 spans 14 amino acids. Trimming removed 5 bases from V and 2 bases from J; junction bases left unmatched: 5.

Written as DNA, the CDR3 is TGTGCCAGCAGTGAACAGAGATTAGACGAGCAGTACTTC. This sequence encodes CASSEQRLDEQYF. The chain employs TRBV6-1 and TRBJ2-7; D not resolved. Germline loops: CDR1 MNHNS, CDR2 SASEGT. The CDR3 length is 13 residues. Between the trimmed V and J ends, which lost 2 bases and 5 bases, there was a span of 10 bases.

This sequence joins TRBV25-1 and TRBJ2-6, with D possibly TRBD1 on 5 matching bases. The CDR3 contains 14 residues. Trimming pared 4 bases from V and 3 bases from J, leaving 7 bases between. Germline CDR1 reads MGHDK; CDR2 reads SYGVNS. The CDR3 region has the DNA TGTGCCAGCAGTGGAACAGGTGGGGCCAACGTCCTGACTTTC. This encodes CASSGTGGANVLTF.

V is TRBV14 and J is TRBJ1-2; 8 nucleotides line up with TRBD1. The ends lost 3 bases at V and 5 bases at J; junction bases unmatched: 5. CDR3 size: 14 residues. Germline V gene lookup returns CDR1 SGHDN and CDR2 FVKESK. The CDR3 DNA sequence: TGTGCCAGCAGCCAGCTCGACAGGGGTTATGGCTACACCTTC. Translation: CASSQLDRGYGYTF.

V usage is TRBV7-2 and J usage is TRBJ2-7; TRBD2 matches 8 bases. CDR3 length equals 16 residues. The V gene end was trimmed by 5 bases and the J gene end by 2 bases; junction bases not matched to a gene: 11. Looked up from germline, CDR1 is SGHTA and CDR2 is FQGNSA. The DNA for the CDR3 is TGTGCCAGCAGCACAGACGGCGGGGGGTCCCCCTACGAGCAGTACTTC. Its translation is CASSTDGGGSPYEQYF.

This clone was seen more than once but under ten times. The rearrangement uses TRBV18 and TRBJ1-2; 9 bases agree with TRBD1. The V segment lost 3 bases and the J segment 2 bases; nucleotides outside the gene matches: 7. Looked up from germline, CDR1 is KGHSH and CDR2 is LQKENI. The CDR3 totals 16 residues. CDR3 sequence (DNA): TGTGCCAGCTCACCGAGTGGGACAGGGATGAACTATGGCTACACCTTC. This sequence encodes CASSPSGTGMNYGYTF.

This clone was observed a few times. V gene TRBV6-5 combines with J gene TRBJ1-6; D remains ambiguous. With 8 bases removed from V and 7 bases from J, the gap between germline ends came to 12 bases. The CDR3 has 13 amino acids. CDR1 is MNHEY, CDR2 SVGAGI, per germline. Here the CDR3 DNA reads TGTGCCAGCCGGCGGGTAGAAAATTCACCCCTCCACTTT. This gives the protein CASRRVENSPLHF.

This clone was seen more than once but under ten times. The rearrangement uses TRBV7-2 and TRBJ1-6, with 8 bases fitting TRBD1. The CDR3 loop spans 14 amino acids. Germline CDR1 SGHTA, CDR2 FQGNSA. Losses at the gene ends were 5 bases for V and 9 bases for J; bases not matched to a gene: 6. The CDR3 loop is CASSGQDRVSPLHF. The CDR3 bases are TGTGCCAGCAGCGGCCAGGACAGGGTTTCACCCCTCCACTTT.

The V gene is TRBV29-1, the J gene TRBJ2-5; D tentatively reads TRBD1 or TRBD2 (5 bases each). There are 17 residues in the CDR3. V lost 0 bases and J 0 bases, leaving 17 bases between the germline ends. CDR1 SQVTM and CDR2 ANQGSEA come from the germline V gene. CDR3 sequence reads: CSVEERGWQSYQETQYF. CDR3 nucleotides: TGCAGCGTTGAAGAACGGGGCTGGCAGAGTTACCAAGAGACCCAGTACTTC.

CDR3 DNA: TGTGCCAGCGATAGCGGATCCTCCTACAATGAGCAGTTCTTC. Amino acids: CASDSGSSYNEQFF. This chain connects TRBV7-8 to TRBJ2-1; possible D gene TRBD2, 6 bases. Germline CDR1 and CDR2: SGHVS and FQNEAQ. Trimming left V 8 bases short and J 0 bases short, with 11 bases between. CDR3 length: 14 residues.

V gene TRBV7-9 combines with J gene TRBJ2-7; D is unresolved. The CDR3 runs to 16 residues. The ends were cut back, 1 base at V and 5 bases at J, with 18 bases in the middle. From germline, CDR1 is SEHNR and CDR2 FQNEAQ (reference sequence). CDR3 DNA sequence: TGTGCCAGCAGCTTAGGAACCTTCCATCATAGGGACGAGCAGTACTTC. Protein product: CASSLGTFHHRDEQYF.

On this clone itself: Other DNA sequences in the sample encode the same CDR3. The chain uses TRBV10-3 and TRBJ1-5; the D gene is possibly TRBD1 (6 bases). The V gene lost 0 bases and the J gene lost 1 base, with 7 bases spanning the gap. This CDR3 has 15 amino acids. The germline CDR1 and CDR2 sequences are ENHRY and SYGVKD. CDR3 nucleotides: TGTGCCATCAGTGAGTCAAGGGGGAGCAATCAGCCCCAGCATTTT. It encodes CAISESRGSNQPQHF.

This clone appeared a few times. This sequence joins TRBV19 and TRBJ1-4, with D possibly being TRBD1 (6 bases). V was clipped by 5 bases and J by 6 bases, with 10 bases between them. The CDR3 contains 13 residues. The germline gives CDR1 LNHDA, CDR2 SQIVND (reference sequence). The CDR3 protein is CASSGYRDEKLFF. Here the CDR3 DNA reads TGTGCCAGTAGTGGGTACAGGGATGAAAAACTGTTTTTT.

A few counts support this clone. The chain links TRBV7-9 to TRBJ2-2; D gene unclear. The germline V gene encodes CDR1 SEHNR and CDR2 FQNEAQ (reference sequence). Between the trimmed V and J ends, which lost 9 bases and 2 bases, there was a span of 13 bases. This CDR3 spans 14 amino acids. In DNA form, the CDR3 reads TGTGCCAGTAGGGCGACTGCAAACACCGGGGAGCTGTTTTTT. Translating gives CASRATANTGELFF.

The chain employs TRBV7-2 and TRBJ1-5, with a possible D match to TRBD1 (6 bases). The CDR3 extends over 14 amino acids. Between the trimmed V and J ends, which lost 5 bases and 0 bases, there was a span of 8 bases. Germline CDR1 reads SGHTA; CDR2 reads FQGNSA. The DNA of the CDR3 is TGTGCCAGCAGCACAGGGTTTAGCAATCAGCCCCAGCATTTT. This translates into CASSTGFSNQPQHF.

The CDR3 DNA reads as TGTGCCATCAGTGAGTCGGGCAGGGGTGGCAATCAGCCCCAGCATTTT. Protein product: CAISESGRGGNQPQHF. This chain uses TRBV10-3 with TRBJ1-5; possible D gene TRBD1, 6 bases. This CDR3 contains 16 residues. Germline V lookup: CDR1 ENHRY, CDR2 SYGVKD. The V end was cut by 0 bases, the J end by 2 bases, with 11 bases between.

This clone was detected only a few times. J is TRBJ2-5 and V is TRBV29-1, with 10 nucleotides matching TRBD1. Germline lookup yields CDR1 SQVTM and CDR2 ANQGSEA. CDR3 length: 18 amino acids. The V and J ends lost 3 bases and 0 bases, in that order; junction bases with no gene match: 13. This CDR3 reads CSVDLAGQGTDYQETQYF. CDR3 DNA: TGCAGCGTTGACTTGGCGGGACAGGGGACTGATTACCAAGAGACCCAGTACTTC. The full variable domain, in which reference TRBV29-1 and TRBJ2-5 provide the parts outside the CDR3, is SAVISQKPSRDICQRGTSLTIQCQVDSQVTMMFWYRQQPGQSLTLIATANQGSEATYESGFVIDKFPISRPNLTFSTLTVSNMSPEDSSIYLCSVDLAGQGTDYQETQYFGPGTRLLVL.

The chain joins TRBV27 to TRBJ2-7; D is possibly TRBD1 or TRBD2 (6 bases each). Germline CDR1 and CDR2: MNHEY and SMNVEV (reference sequence). The CDR3 runs to 18 residues. Trimming removed 5 bases at V and 1 base at J, with 24 bases between. The CDR3 region is CASSTIGGSQGISYEQYF. CDR3 nucleotide sequence: TGTGCCAGCAGTACGATAGGGGGGTCACAGGGAATTTCCTACGAGCAGTACTTC.

This clone was seen a handful of times. V gene TRBV30 combines with J gene TRBJ2-6; D is undetermined. The V and J ends lost 3 bases and 0 bases respectively, with 12 bases between them. The CDR3 has 16 amino acids. CDR1 and CDR2 (germline): GTSNPN, SVGIG (reference sequence). Here the CDR3 DNA reads TGTGCCTGGAGAAAACGGCAGGTCTCTGGGGCCAACGTCCTGACTTTC. Its translation is CAWRKRQVSGANVLTF.

V gene TRBV7-9 combines with J gene TRBJ1-2; TRBD1 matches 7 bases. The CDR3 runs to 14 residues. V was clipped by 4 bases and J by 6 bases; unmatched bases: 8. From germline, CDR1 is SEHNR and CDR2 FQNEAQ (reference sequence). The CDR3, as DNA: TGTGCCAGCAGCTCAAGTACAGGGGTTGATGGCTACACCTTC. This gives the protein CASSSSTGVDGYTF.

This clone was seen repeatedly, ten times or more. This chain connects TRBV25-1 to TRBJ2-5, with D perhaps TRBD1 or TRBD2 (5 bases each). This CDR3 is 13 amino acids long. Germline V gives CDR1 MGHDK, CDR2 SYGVNS. V was cut by 4 bases and J by 4 bases, with 10 bases left in between. The CDR3 DNA reads TGTGCCAGCAGTGTGCCAGGGAGAGAGACCCAGTACTTC. Its protein is CASSVPGRETQYF.

In its sample, this clone was seen a few times. The chain links TRBV29-1 to TRBJ2-3, with unresolved D. Trimming left V 4 bases short and J 3 bases short, with 8 bases between. Germline V gene sequence: CDR1 SQVTM, CDR2 ANQGSEA. The CDR3 spans 12 residues. The CDR3 reads CSVVTLTDTQYF. Written as DNA, the CDR3 is TGCAGCGTTGTAACCCTTACAGATACGCAGTATTTT.

This clone was detected a few times. This chain uses TRBV4-2 with TRBJ2-1, with unresolved D. V lost 8 bases, J lost 5 bases, and 13 bases lay in between. Germline CDR1 reads LGHNA; CDR2 reads YNFKEQ. The CDR3 loop spans 13 amino acids. CDR3 DNA: TGTGCCAGCGAGGCAGGCGACGACAATGAGCAGTTCTTC. Amino acid sequence: CASEAGDDNEQFF.